Presented here are 6 T cell receptor beta chains from one specimen sequenced in a study of graft-versus-host responses after intestinal transplantation. The assay was immunoSEQ multiplex PCR, and TCRdb's table has in-frame clones only and misses some. Among 96,000 or so clones listed, roughly nine tenths were seen once. No cognate antigen is known for these TCRs. Here the sequenced sample was unstimulated CD4+ T cells sorted from spleen or lymph node cells, taken before intestinal transplant. These TCRs come from a human donor who received an intestinal transplant.

The chain carries TRBV25-1 and TRBJ2-7; 10 positions match TRBD1. Per germline, CDR1 MGHDK and CDR2 SYGVNS. Losses at the gene ends were 4 bases for V and 5 bases for J; bases not matched to a gene: 5. The CDR3 extends over 14 amino acids. The chain's CDR3 is CASSVGQGVNEQYF. CDR3 in DNA: TGTGCCAGCAGTGTCGGACAGGGGGTCAACGAGCAGTACTTC.

The genes are TRBV19 and TRBJ2-3; 11 positions match TRBD2. With V trimmed by 5 bases and J by 4 bases, 11 bases remained unmatched. The CDR3 sequence is 17 residues long. Germline V CDR1 and CDR2: LNHDA, SQIVND (reference sequence). CDR3 region: CASSSRRLAGSADTQYF. The CDR3 DNA is TGTGCCAGTAGTTCCCGAAGACTAGCGGGAAGCGCAGATACGCAGTATTTT. The variable domain in full, with the rest retrieved from reference TRBV19 and TRBJ2-3, is DGGITQSPKYLFRKEGQNVTLSCEQNLNHDAMYWYRQDPGQGLRLIYYSQIVNDFQKGDIAEGYSVSREKKESFPLTVTSAQKNPTAFYLCASSSRRLAGSADTQYFGPGTRLTVL.

The V gene is TRBV6-1, the J gene TRBJ1-1; possibly TRBD1 for D (5 bases). Trimming took off 7 bases at V and 0 bases at J, with 12 bases between the two ends. The CDR3 covers 14 residues. The germline V gene encodes CDR1 MNHNS and CDR2 SASEGT. This chain's CDR3 is CASTVQEMNTEAFF. CDR3 coding DNA: TGTGCCAGCACCGTACAGGAAATGAACACTGAAGCTTTCTTT.

J is TRBJ1-5 and V is TRBV6-1; TRBD1 aligns across 8 bases. The trim removed 5 bases at V and 6 bases at J, leaving 9 bases unmatched. CDR1 is MNHNS and CDR2 is SASEGT in the germline V gene. This CDR3 is built from 15 residues. The CDR3 region has the DNA TGTGCCAGCAGTCTTGATCCAGGGGGCGGTCAGCCCCAGCATTTT. The encoded protein is CASSLDPGGGQPQHF.

J is TRBJ2-3 and V is TRBV6-1; 11 bases are a match to TRBD2. The CDR3 runs 15 residues. The germline CDR1 and CDR2 sequences are MNHNS and SASEGT. After removal of 6 bases from V and 6 bases from J, the junction contained 8 bases not matched to a gene. CDR3 nucleotide sequence: TGTGCCAGCAGCCTAACTAGCGGGAGATCTGATACGCAGTATTTT. Translating it yields CASSLTSGRSDTQYF.

The chain links TRBV6-5 to TRBJ1-2; 9 nucleotides match TRBD1. Per germline, CDR1 MNHEY and CDR2 SVGAGI. V was clipped by 3 bases and J by 7 bases; unmatched bases: 6. The CDR3 is 14 amino acids. CDR3 nucleotide sequence: TGTGCCAGCAGTTATGGACAGGGGAGTCGTGGCTACACCTTC. Residues: CASSYGQGSRGYTF.